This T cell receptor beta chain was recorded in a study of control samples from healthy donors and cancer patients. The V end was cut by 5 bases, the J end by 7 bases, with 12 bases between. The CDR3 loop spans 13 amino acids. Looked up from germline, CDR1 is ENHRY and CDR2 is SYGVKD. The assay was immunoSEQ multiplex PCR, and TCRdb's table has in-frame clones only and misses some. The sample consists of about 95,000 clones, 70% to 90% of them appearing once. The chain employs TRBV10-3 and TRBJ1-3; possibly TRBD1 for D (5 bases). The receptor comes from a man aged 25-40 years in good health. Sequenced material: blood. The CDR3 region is CAISRDGGNTIYF. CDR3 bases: TGTGCCATCAGTCGGGACGGAGGGAACACCATATATTTT.